This is a list of T cell receptor beta chains from one sample in a study of blood T cell repertoires in COVID-19. Measured with immunoSEQ multiplex PCR; TCRdb has only the in-frame clones, and not every one. Here the sample spans roughly 320,000 clones, approximately 90% being singletons. The sequenced sample consisted of peripheral blood. These receptors were collected from a woman between 50 and 59 years old with COVID-19, enrolled during active disease. Both conserved end residues are trimmed from each CDR3. The order of the fields is J gene, V gene, CDR3 length, CDR3 protein.

>TRBJ2-1|TRBV4-1|14
ASSQDPGLAGPWVF
>TRBJ2-1|TRBV11-2|14
ASSLEGRSSYNEQF
>TRBJ2-3|TRBV9|12
ASSVATGVGTQY
>TRBJ1-1|TRBV7-2|12
ASSLGQANTEAF
>TRBJ2-5|TRBV5-3|17
ARSLVAGLAGAGKETQY
>TRBJ2-1|TRBV11-1|13
ASSPGLALYNEQF
>TRBJ2-2|TRBV3-1/TRBV3-2|17
ASSPANRGAERNTGELF
>TRBJ2-1|TRBV3-1/TRBV3-2|14
ASSYSLGTGWNEQF
>TRBJ1-2|TRBV28|11
ASSNQDRGGYT
>TRBJ2-3|TRBV24-1|13
ATASSGIYTDTQY
>TRBJ2-5|TRBV30|16
AWSSLDLTAGGGETQY
>TRBJ2-3|TRBV3-1/TRBV3-2|10
ASSRLSDTQY
>TRBJ2-7|TRBV7-2|17
ASLWRGGTSGSTPYEQY
>TRBJ2-3|TRBV7-2|12
ASSVTGGADTQY
>TRBJ2-7|TRBV18|13
ASSPVQGETYEQY
>TRBJ1-2|TRBV11-1|13
ASSSTLQGADGYT
>TRBJ1-2|TRBV30|11
AWIQKAGAVYT
>TRBJ2-3|TRBV2|13
ASKGAGAPTDTQY
>TRBJ2-1|TRBV5-1|12
ASSTLGANDEQF
>TRBJ1-4|TRBV19|13
ASRRDRRQDEKLF
>TRBJ1-3|TRBV30|10
AWIGVGNTIY
>TRBJ1-4|TRBV11-2|11
ASSGRQGEKLF
>TRBJ1-4|TRBV10-3|13
AIRGGLTTNEKLF
>TRBJ1-1|TRBV9|14
ASSERPTLMNTEAF
>TRBJ2-2|TRBV12-3/TRBV12-4|10
ASKAQGGELF
>TRBJ2-7|TRBV11-3|12
ASSSSRGHSEQY
>TRBJ2-7|TRBV5-4|12
ASGLLGTRDEQY
>TRBJ2-4|TRBV6-1|14
ASSVGTNLAKNIQY
>TRBJ2-5|TRBV7-2|14
ASSAFLAGVGETQY
>TRBJ1-5|TRBV5-1|13
ASSPWGDSNQPQH
>TRBJ2-7|TRBV6-6|12
ASSYSQGTYEQY
>TRBJ2-3|TRBV9|13
ASSFRTRSTDTQY
>TRBJ1-2|TRBV5-1|12
ASSLGDSHYGYT
>TRBJ2-5|TRBV20-1|15
SASLEGLPRYQETQY
>TRBJ2-2|TRBV2|14
ASSPRASAYTGELF
>TRBJ1-6|TRBV2|15
ASSEGRVWSYNSPLH
>TRBJ1-1|TRBV19|13
ASSYSGTVDTEAF
>TRBJ2-7|TRBV19|13
ASSSTGPASWEQY
>TRBJ1-5|TRBV11-2|12
ASSGVGGHQPQH
>TRBJ1-2|TRBV29-1|11
SVGGTGGYGYT
>TRBJ2-1|TRBV6-5|12
ASSYPGRTDDEF
>TRBJ1-2|TRBV7-2|11
ASSLATAGGYT
>TRBJ2-7|TRBV6-2/TRBV6-3|12
ASSTTGGGHEQY
>TRBJ2-1|TRBV6-5|12
ATQPRRGLNEQF
>TRBJ1-5|TRBV2|12
ASSEDREGQPQH
>TRBJ2-5|TRBV6-5|11
ASSPLEKETQY
>TRBJ2-3|TRBV4-3|16
ASSQDGSLAGGAGTQY
>TRBJ1-2|TRBV19|10
ASSIDRDGYT
>TRBJ1-1|TRBV6-5|12
ASREHRVNTEAF
>TRBJ2-7|TRBV7-2|12
ASSSHRGAYEQY
>TRBJ1-3|TRBV4-1|13
ASSQHAVSGNTIY
>TRBJ2-2|TRBV10-1|15
ASRSGSGAINTGELF